The 25 T cell receptor beta chains below were found in one sample sequenced in a study of blood T cells in healthy people across ages. A J-beta primer mix and a sample-barcoded 5' primer were used in a second PCR of roughly 6 to 11 cycles. One entry per CDR3 protein, called by TCRdb with MiXCR from the 5' RACE reads. The sample contains approximately 1.5 million distinct CDR3 sequences, approximately 43% of which appear only once. Specimen: blood. These receptors all stem from a woman aged 18-29 years in good health.

J is TRBJ2-1 and V is TRBV2; either TRBD1 or TRBD2 may fit D (5 bases each). CDR3 length: 14 residues. V was trimmed by 1 base and J by 5 bases, leaving 9 bases between them. CDR1 SNHLY and CDR2 FYNNEI come from the germline V gene. DNA for the CDR3: TGTGCCAGCAGTGAAGTTGGGGGAAACAATGAGCAGTTCTTC. Encoded protein: CASSEVGGNNEQFF.

The V call is TRBV19, the J call TRBJ2-1; 7 bases match TRBD2. The J segment lost 5 bases and the V segment lost 2 bases, leaving 6 bases of the junction unmatched. The CDR3 sequence is 15 residues long. Germline CDR1 LNHDA, CDR2 SQIVND (reference sequence). The CDR3 protein is CASSIWGGINNEQFF. The CDR3 nucleotides read TGTGCCAGTAGTATATGGGGGGGGATTAACAATGAGCAGTTCTTC.

This chain joins TRBV6-2 or TRBV6-3 and TRBJ1-2; D not certain. Germline CDR1 reads MNHEY; CDR2 reads SVGEGT. The CDR3 contains 14 residues. Deletions cut 7 bases from V and 6 bases from J, with 18 bases between. CDR3 in amino acids: CASISPFRANGYTF. The CDR3 region has the DNA TGTGCCAGCATTTCACCTTTTCGGGCTAATGGCTACACCTTC.

About this clonotype: A read error is possible here, since a much larger clone lies one base away. The chain recombines TRBV6-5 with TRBJ2-3, with TRBD1 matching over 10 bases. The V segment lost 2 bases and the J segment 1 base; nucleotides outside the gene matches: 0. CDR3 length equals 15 residues. Germline CDR1 is MNHEY and CDR2 is SVGAGI. CDR3: CASSYDRGRTDTQYF. As DNA, the CDR3 is TGTGCCAGCAGTTACGACAGGGGGCGCACAGATACGCAGTATTTT.

This sequence joins TRBV25-1 and TRBJ1-2, with D possibly being TRBD1 (5 bases). Germline V gives CDR1 MGHDK, CDR2 SYGVNS. The CDR3 loop spans 13 amino acids. Trimming stripped 2 bases from V and 4 bases from J, with 8 bases between. CDR3 residues: CASSEPGGYGYTF. The CDR3 DNA follows: TGTGCCAGCAGTGAACCGGGGGGCTATGGCTACACCTTC.

This clonotype occurred a few times. The chain uses TRBV7-9 and TRBJ2-5; 11 bases fit TRBD1. The junction had 5 bases not matched to a gene; V was cut back by 4 bases and J by 4 bases. CDR1 is SEHNR and CDR2 is FQNEAQ in the germline V gene (reference sequence). This CDR3 has 15 residues. The CDR3 DNA sequence: TGTGCCAGCAGCTCCGGGACAGGGGGAGGAGAGACCCAGTACTTC. It yields the protein CASSSGTGGGETQYF.

The J gene is TRBJ1-2, the V gene TRBV20-1, with D uncertain. V dropped 3 bases and J dropped 6 bases, with 11 bases sitting between them. CDR1 DFQATT and CDR2 SNEGSKA come from the germline V gene (reference sequence). The CDR3 is 12 residues long. As DNA, the CDR3 is TGCAGTGCTAGGAGGCTGGAGGATGGCTACACCTTC. Translated, it gives CSARRLEDGYTF.

Note on this clonotype: A read error may be the cause here, since a much bigger clone is one base away. The V call is TRBV4-3, the J call TRBJ2-4; unclear D gene. The length of the CDR3 is 14 residues. V lost 0 bases to trimming and J lost 13 bases, with 16 bases between them. Germline CDR1 reads LGHNA; CDR2 reads YSLEER. The CDR3, as DNA: TGCGCCAGCAGCCAAGATCGGCTCTACAATGAGCAGTACTTC. It encodes CASSQDRLYNEQYF.

The V call is TRBV9, the J call TRBJ2-2; D could derive from TRBD1 or TRBD2 (5 bases each). CDR3 length: 16 residues. Germline V gene lookup returns CDR1 SGDLS and CDR2 YYNGEE. V was shortened by 0 bases and J by 5 bases, with 14 bases between the two germline ends. The CDR3 nucleotides read TGTGCCAGCAGCGTAGGGCTGGGGGTTGGTACCGGGGAGCTGTTTTTT. Translating gives CASSVGLGVGTGELFF.

This clonotype was counted only a few times. CDR3 loop: CASRDPNRDGYTF. The CDR3 coding sequence is TGTGCCAGCAGAGACCCCAACAGGGATGGCTACACCTTC. This chain joins TRBV2 and TRBJ1-2; the D gene is possibly TRBD1 (6 bases). In germline, CDR1 is SNHLY, CDR2 FYNNEI. V lost 6 bases and J 6 bases, leaving 14 bases between the germline ends. This CDR3 has 13 amino acids.

This clonotype appeared a few times. The chain couples TRBV4-1 to TRBJ2-3; D call uncertain. The CDR3 totals 14 residues. From germline, CDR1 is MGHRA and CDR2 YSYEKL. Deletions cut 1 base from V and 6 bases from J, with 11 bases between. CDR3 coding DNA: TGCGCCAGCAGCCAAGTGGTTGTCCGGGATACGCAGTATTTT. Residues: CASSQVVVRDTQYF.

This clonotype was seen a few times. The genes are TRBV6-4 and TRBJ1-2; TRBD1 matches 8 bases. Germline CDR1 and CDR2: MRHNA and SNTAGT. This CDR3 region has 13 residues. V gave up 1 base and J gave up 7 bases; unmatched junction bases: 2. CDR3 in amino acids: CASSDWTGSGYTF. Written as DNA, the CDR3 is TGTGCCAGCAGTGACTGGACAGGGAGTGGCTACACCTTC.

The chain links TRBV4-1 to TRBJ1-5; the match to TRBD1 covers 7 bases. The V and J ends lost 3 bases and 1 base, in that order; junction bases with no gene match: 3. Germline assignment: CDR1 MGHRA and CDR2 YSYEKL. The CDR3 covers 15 residues. CDR3 protein: CASSHTGASNQPQHF. CDR3 coding DNA: TGCGCCAGCAGCCACACAGGGGCGAGCAATCAGCCCCAGCATTTT.

V is TRBV30 and J is TRBJ2-2; the D is unclear. Germline V gene sequence: CDR1 GTSNPN, CDR2 SVGIG (reference sequence). Trimming removed 4 bases from V and 1 base from J, with 13 bases in between. The CDR3 runs 15 residues. The CDR3 here is CAWTSWRMNTGELFF. As DNA, the CDR3 is TGTGCCTGGACCTCATGGCGGATGAACACCGGGGAGCTGTTTTTT.

This clonotype was observed at least ten times. This may come from a read error, since a much larger clone is one base off. The chain carries TRBV30 and TRBJ1-1, with D possibly matching TRBD1 (5 bases). From germline, CDR1 is GTSNPN and CDR2 SVGIG (reference sequence). The CDR3 totals 13 residues. With 1 base removed from V and 5 bases from J, the gap between germline ends came to 11 bases. This CDR3 reads CAWSGGGITEAFF. The CDR3 DNA reads TGTGCCTGGAGTGGTGGGGGAATTACTGAAGCTTTCTTT.

Concerning this clonotype: One end of the junction is discordant with germline, which a read error may explain. This sequence joins TRBV6-2 or TRBV6-3 and TRBJ2-1; D may be TRBD1 (6 bases). Germline loops: CDR1 MNHEY, CDR2 SVGEGT. The CDR3 contains 15 residues. CDR3 DNA sequence: TGTGCCAGCAGTAGTAGGGGGAAATCCTACAATGAGCCGTTCTTC. This codes for CASSSRGKSYNEPFF.

This clonotype was found a few times. The V and J genes are TRBV7-9 and TRBJ2-1; 9 bases are shared with TRBD1. V shed 5 bases and J 13 bases; nucleotides not matched to a gene: 18. This CDR3 has 16 amino acids. Germline CDR1 is SEHNR and CDR2 is FQNEAQ (reference sequence). This CDR3 is CASSVGTGSLAETQFF. For the CDR3, the DNA is TGTGCCAGCAGCGTTGGGACAGGGAGTTTGGCAGAGACCCAGTTCTTC.

The chain has TRBV24-1 and TRBJ2-7; 8 bases map to TRBD1. The J call may not be correct, given that the DNA end is closer to TRBJ2-5. This CDR3 contains 15 residues. Germline loops: CDR1 KGHDR, CDR2 SFDVKD. The CDR3 nucleotides read TGTGCCACCAGTGCTAGGACAGGGAGTGGAGAGACCCAGTACTTC. This encodes CATSARTGSGETQYF.

In its sample, this clonotype was seen a few times. The V call is TRBV27, the J call TRBJ1-5, with 10 bases that match TRBD1. Trimming removed 5 bases from V and 3 bases from J; junction bases left unmatched: 7. From germline, CDR1 is MNHEY and CDR2 SMNVEV (reference sequence). CDR3 length: 16 residues. The DNA of the CDR3 is TGTGCCAGCAGTACCGGGACAGGGGTTCACAATCAGCCCCAGCATTTT. Translation gives CASSTGTGVHNQPQHF.

V gene TRBV27 combines with J gene TRBJ2-7; D gene uncertain. V dropped 5 bases and J dropped 3 bases, with 11 bases sitting between them. The germline gives CDR1 MNHEY, CDR2 SMNVEV (reference sequence). The CDR3 covers 13 residues. Here the CDR3 reads CASSHGPDYEQYF. Written as DNA, the CDR3 is TGTGCCAGCAGTCATGGACCTGACTACGAGCAGTACTTC.

The chain recombines TRBV20-1 with TRBJ1-1; perhaps TRBD1 as D (6 bases). The ends were cut back, 0 bases at V and 8 bases at J, with 19 bases in the middle. Germline CDR1 and CDR2: DFQATT and SNEGSKA (reference sequence). The CDR3 is 15 residues long. CDR3 sequence reads: CSARDQLRTVQEAFF. CDR3 nucleotides: TGCAGTGCTAGAGACCAACTCAGGACAGTCCAGGAAGCTTTCTTT.

On this clonotype itself: The germline gene is not matched at one end of the junction; a read error may be the cause. J is TRBJ2-1 and V is TRBV4-3; tentative D call: TRBD2 (6 bases). Germline V gene lookup returns CDR1 LGHNA and CDR2 YSLEER. The CDR3 length is 17 residues. The CDR3 DNA reads as TGCGCCAGCAGCCAAGAACTCACGGCGGGGAGCTACAAGGAGCAGTTCTTC. Translation gives CASSQELTAGSYKEQFF.

This clonotype was seen a few times. V usage is TRBV3-1 and J usage is TRBJ2-5; D is uncertain. Germline CDR1 and CDR2: LGHDT and YNNKEL (reference sequence). V lost 0 bases, J lost 4 bases, and 9 bases lay in between. CDR3 size: 14 residues. The DNA of the CDR3 is TGTGCCAGCAGCCAAGAGTGGACGCGAGAGACCCAGTACTTC. Protein: CASSQEWTRETQYF.

The chain recombines TRBV7-2 with TRBJ2-5; D is perhaps TRBD2 (7 bases). Trimming left V 5 bases short and J 4 bases short, with 14 bases between. CDR1 and CDR2 (germline): SGHTA, FQGNSA. This CDR3 region has 14 residues. The CDR3 nucleotides read TGTGCCAGCAGCCTTAACGGGGGGCGAGAGACCCAGTACTTC. Protein product: CASSLNGGRETQYF.

The rearrangement links TRBV9 to TRBJ1-2; D possibly corresponds to TRBD1 (5 bases). Germline lookup yields CDR1 SGDLS and CDR2 YYNGEE. CDR3 size: 15 residues. V gave up 4 bases and J gave up 1 base, with 14 bases separating them. The CDR3 DNA follows: TGTGCCAGCAGCCCATCCGGGGGGGTTAACTATGGCTACACCTTC. Translation: CASSPSGGVNYGYTF. The full variable domain, completed using reference TRBV9 and TRBJ1-2, is DSGVTQTPKHLITATGQRVTLRCSPRSGDLSVYWYQQSLDQGLQFLIQYYNGEERAKGNILERFSAQQFPDLHSELNLSSLELGDSALYFCASSPSGGVNYGYTFGSGTRLTVV.